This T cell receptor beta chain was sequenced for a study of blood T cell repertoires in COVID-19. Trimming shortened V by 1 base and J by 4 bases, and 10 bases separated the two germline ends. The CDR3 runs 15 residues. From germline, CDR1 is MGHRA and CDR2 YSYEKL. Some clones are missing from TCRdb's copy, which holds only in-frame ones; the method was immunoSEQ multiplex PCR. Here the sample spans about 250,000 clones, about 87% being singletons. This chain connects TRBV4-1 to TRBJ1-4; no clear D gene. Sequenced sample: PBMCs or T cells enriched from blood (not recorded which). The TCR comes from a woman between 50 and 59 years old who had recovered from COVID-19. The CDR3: CASSQALPGNEKLFF. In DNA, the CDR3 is TGCGCCAGCAGCCAAGCCCTGCCGGGTAATGAAAAACTGTTTTTT.